This T cell receptor (beta chain) was captured by sequencing in a study of T cell repertoires in cytomegalovirus infection (dated 2019 in TCRdb). In terms of the full investigation: The HLA type of each donor mattered for the analysis, because public TCR beta signatures pointed to carriage of CMV infection along with the matching HLA type. Summary of the overall study and its limitations: The ex vivo response was dominated by HLA-C-restricted CMV-specific TCR beta clonotypes, and the single most frequent clonotype in two of eight donors was supplied by these HLA-C-restricted clonotypes. Cumulative frequency of public TCR beta family members discriminated carriers of CMV infection plus the relevant HLA type in this cohort and an independent 352-donor cohort.

Data came from an Illumina HiSeq 1500. TCRdb reanalyzed the raw reads on its own, using fastp at Q25 for trimming and MiXCR for clone calling, and kept in-frame beta chains. Rows are unified per CDR3 protein, each entry keeping the most common DNA and genes. For this sample the table gives about 490,000 distinct CDR3 sequences, of which roughly 10% were detected only once. In total, the top ten clones hold approximately 10% of the sample. A few counts support this clonotype. Its target antigen remains unknown. Per-base quality was not reported, and no clone a single base away is much larger than it. The CDR3 runs 13 amino acids, cysteine and phenylalanine included. The retained sequence is limited to the CDR3, 39 bases, with the frame set at the first base. Trimming costs V 0 bases and J 6 bases, and their ends lie 11 bases apart. For CDR1 and CDR2, the germline V gene (reference sequence) lists DFQATT and SNEGSKA.

The V gene is TRBV20-1 and the J gene is TRBJ1-2; TRBD1 is possibly the D segment (6 matching bases). The TCR sequence derives from a human donor in good health (CMV status not recorded). Some clones in this sample may be carry-over from other donors' samples. The specimen was PBMCs. The CDR3 region has the sequence CSARDQRGNGYTF. The DNA is as follows: TGCAGTGCTAGAGATCAGAGGGGGAATGGCTACACCTTC.